This T cell receptor beta chain came from a study of shared clonotypes between healthy human individuals. Study information: The study used three CD4 naive, three CD4 memory, two CD8 naive and one CD8 memory plate per donor. Study-level points and caveats: As a rule, naive subsets had a larger estimated richness than memory subsets. Few donors limited the genetic and exposure-history diversity represented. Sampling covered nothing but blood. Tissue TCR repertoires likely differ from those found in blood.

V shed 4 bases and J shed 1 base, with 7 bases lying between them. CDR3 length: 13 amino acids. The V gene's germline CDR1 is ENHRY and CDR2 SYGVKD. Data came from immunoSEQ multiplex PCR; TCRdb stores just in-frame clones and leaves some out. Here the sample spans around 1.5 million clones, around 98% being singletons. On this clone: Its antigen is not known.

The specimen sequenced was naive CD4+ T cells sorted from blood. Regarding subset: CD45RA+ positively selected. This chain links TRBV10-3 with TRBJ1-1; D is undetermined. This clonotype was obtained from a young man in good health. The CDR3 region is CAISVVGNTEAFF. In DNA, the CDR3 is TGTGCCATCAGTGTTGTAGGGAACACTGAAGCTTTCTTT.